A selection of T cell receptor beta chains follows, all from one sample in a study of Ad26.COV2.S vaccination and SARS-CoV-2 variants. Using immunoSEQ multiplex PCR, the repertoire was profiled, and TCRdb retains in-frame clones only, with some absent. The profile shows 300,000 to 400,000 clones, about 89% of them singletons. This sample comprised peripheral blood, obtained in a trial of Ad26.COV2.S vaccine versus placebo. These receptors all come from a person aged 18-60 years who received the Ad26.COV2.S COVID-19 vaccine or a placebo. Each CDR3 is given without its conserved first and last residue. Each record gives: clone size, J gene, V gene, CDR3 protein. The size field is filled for only some rows; it gives once, few, many or a size class.

clone size: -; J gene: TRBJ2-2; V gene: TRBV15; CDR3 protein: ATSRRHVFTGELF
clone size: -; J gene: TRBJ2-3; V gene: TRBV30; CDR3 protein: AWSVRRTSGSSDTQY
clone size: -; J gene: TRBJ2-1; V gene: TRBV27; CDR3 protein: ASSVGGIPPNEQF
clone size: -; J gene: TRBJ2-5; V gene: TRBV29-1; CDR3 protein: SVEERGRGTETQY
clone size: -; J gene: TRBJ1-4; V gene: TRBV19; CDR3 protein: ASSISWDEKLF
clone size: -; J gene: TRBJ1-2; V gene: TRBV28; CDR3 protein: ASSTGQGYDYGYT
clone size: -; J gene: TRBJ2-1; V gene: TRBV6-5; CDR3 protein: ASSLQGSSYNEQF
clone size: once; J gene: TRBJ1-2; V gene: TRBV4-2; CDR3 protein: ASSQGGTGGSGYT
clone size: -; J gene: TRBJ2-1; V gene: TRBV7-8; CDR3 protein: ASSLAGTGGNEQF
clone size: -; J gene: TRBJ1-1; V gene: TRBV19; CDR3 protein: ASSRQAMNTEAF
clone size: -; J gene: TRBJ1-1; V gene: TRBV15; CDR3 protein: ATSRVRLTEAF
clone size: -; J gene: TRBJ1-1; V gene: TRBV27; CDR3 protein: ASSPRLNTEAF
clone size: few; J gene: TRBJ2-7; V gene: TRBV9; CDR3 protein: ASSEDPGLVGEQY
clone size: -; J gene: TRBJ1-5; V gene: TRBV19; CDR3 protein: ASSRLGQSNQPQH
clone size: once; J gene: TRBJ2-2; V gene: TRBV29-1; CDR3 protein: SVGGTSGGMRELF
clone size: -; J gene: TRBJ1-6; V gene: TRBV19; CDR3 protein: ASSMRVRSPLH
clone size: -; J gene: TRBJ2-1; V gene: TRBV5-1; CDR3 protein: ASSSDLFNEQF
clone size: -; J gene: TRBJ1-5; V gene: TRBV2; CDR3 protein: ASSTQWNQPQH
clone size: -; J gene: TRBJ1-5; V gene: TRBV19; CDR3 protein: ASSISQGSNQPQH
clone size: -; J gene: TRBJ2-3; V gene: TRBV5-1; CDR3 protein: ASSFTTGATDTQY
clone size: -; J gene: TRBJ1-1; V gene: TRBV28; CDR3 protein: ASSLLRNTEAF
clone size: few; J gene: TRBJ1-2; V gene: TRBV5-4; CDR3 protein: ASSSPGEGLDGYT
clone size: -; J gene: TRBJ2-6; V gene: TRBV19; CDR3 protein: ASRTQTGRFSGANVLT
clone size: -; J gene: TRBJ1-4; V gene: TRBV19; CDR3 protein: ASSTISGTVNEKLF
clone size: -; J gene: TRBJ2-7; V gene: TRBV4-1; CDR3 protein: ASSPGTGKSAYEQY
clone size: -; J gene: TRBJ2-7; V gene: TRBV19; CDR3 protein: ASSIAGNSYEQY
clone size: -; J gene: TRBJ2-1; V gene: TRBV11-2; CDR3 protein: ASSLDRWGDYNEQF
clone size: -; J gene: TRBJ1-1; V gene: TRBV5-1; CDR3 protein: ASRRTFAPGGNTEAF